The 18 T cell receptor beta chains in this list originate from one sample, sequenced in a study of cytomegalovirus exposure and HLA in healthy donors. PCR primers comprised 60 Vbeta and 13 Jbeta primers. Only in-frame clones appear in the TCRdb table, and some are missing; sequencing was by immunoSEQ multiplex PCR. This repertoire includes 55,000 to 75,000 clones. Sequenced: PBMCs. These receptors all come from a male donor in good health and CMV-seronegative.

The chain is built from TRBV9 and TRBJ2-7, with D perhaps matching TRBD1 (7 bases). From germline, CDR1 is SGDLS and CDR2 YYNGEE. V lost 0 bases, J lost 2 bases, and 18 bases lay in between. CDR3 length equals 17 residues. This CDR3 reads CASSVGGTAQAAYEQYF. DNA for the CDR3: TGTGCCAGCAGCGTAGGCGGGACAGCCCAGGCAGCCTACGAGCAGTACTTC.

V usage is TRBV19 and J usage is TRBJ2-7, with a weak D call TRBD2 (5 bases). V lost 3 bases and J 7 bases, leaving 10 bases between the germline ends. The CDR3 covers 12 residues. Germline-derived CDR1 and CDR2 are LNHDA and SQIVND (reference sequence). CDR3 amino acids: CASSIRGREQYF. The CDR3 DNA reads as TGTGCCAGTAGTATCCGAGGGCGAGAGCAGTACTTC.

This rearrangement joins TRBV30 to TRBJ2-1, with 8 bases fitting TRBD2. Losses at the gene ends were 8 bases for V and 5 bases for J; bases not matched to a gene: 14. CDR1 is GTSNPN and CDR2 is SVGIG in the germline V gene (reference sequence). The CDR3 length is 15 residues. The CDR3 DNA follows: TGTGCCGGGACTTCTACGGGGGGGCGGGACAATGAGCAGTTCTTC. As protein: CAGTSTGGRDNEQFF.

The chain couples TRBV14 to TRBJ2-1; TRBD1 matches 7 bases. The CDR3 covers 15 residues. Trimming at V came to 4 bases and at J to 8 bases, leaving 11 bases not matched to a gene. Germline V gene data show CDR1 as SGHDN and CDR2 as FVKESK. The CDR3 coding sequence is TGTGCCAGCAGCCGTAGACAGGGTTATAGGGATGAGCAGTTCTTC. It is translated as CASSRRQGYRDEQFF. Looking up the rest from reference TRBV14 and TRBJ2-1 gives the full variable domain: EAGVTQFPSHSVIEKGQTVTLRCDPISGHDNLYWYRRVMGKEIKFLLHFVKESKQDESGMPNNRFLAERTGGTYSTLKVQPAELEDSGVYFCASSRRQGYRDEQFFGPGTRLTVL.

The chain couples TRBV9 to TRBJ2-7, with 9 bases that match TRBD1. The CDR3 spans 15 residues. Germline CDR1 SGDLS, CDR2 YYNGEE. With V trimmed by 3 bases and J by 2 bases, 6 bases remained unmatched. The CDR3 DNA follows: TGTGCCAGCAGCGGTGGGGACAGGGCCGCCTACGAGCAGTACTTC. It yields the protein CASSGGDRAAYEQYF.

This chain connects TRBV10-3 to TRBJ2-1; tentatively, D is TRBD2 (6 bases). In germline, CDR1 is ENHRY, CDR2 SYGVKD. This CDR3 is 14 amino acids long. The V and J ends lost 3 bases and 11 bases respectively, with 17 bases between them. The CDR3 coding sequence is TGTGCCATCAGTGATGGGGGGACCACCCCCCAGCAGTTCTTC. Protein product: CAISDGGTTPQQFF.

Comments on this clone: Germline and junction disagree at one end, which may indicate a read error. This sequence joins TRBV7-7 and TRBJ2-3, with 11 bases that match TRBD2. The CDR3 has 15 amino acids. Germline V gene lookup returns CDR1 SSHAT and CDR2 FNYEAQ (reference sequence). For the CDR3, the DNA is TGTGCTAGCAGTCGACTAGCGGGGAGCACAGATACGCAGTATTTT. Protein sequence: CASSRLAGSTDTQYF.

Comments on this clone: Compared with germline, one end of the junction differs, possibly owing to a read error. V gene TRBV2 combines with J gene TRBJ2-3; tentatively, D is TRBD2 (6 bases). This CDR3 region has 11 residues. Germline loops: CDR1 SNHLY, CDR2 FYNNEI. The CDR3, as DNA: TGTGCCAGCAGTGAAGAGGGACTCAGGGTTTTT. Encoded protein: CASSEEGLRVF.

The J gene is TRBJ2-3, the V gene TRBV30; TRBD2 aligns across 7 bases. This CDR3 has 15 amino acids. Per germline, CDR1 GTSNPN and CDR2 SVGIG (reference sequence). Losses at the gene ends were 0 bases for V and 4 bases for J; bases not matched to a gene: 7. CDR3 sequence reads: CAWSVGGGSSDTQYF. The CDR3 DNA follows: TGTGCCTGGAGTGTAGGCGGGGGATCATCAGATACGCAGTATTTT.

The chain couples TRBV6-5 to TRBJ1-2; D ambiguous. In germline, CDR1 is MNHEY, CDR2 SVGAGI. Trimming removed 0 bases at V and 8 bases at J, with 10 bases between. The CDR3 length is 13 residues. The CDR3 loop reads CASSYSTQRGYTF. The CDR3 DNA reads TGTGCCAGCAGTTACTCGACCCAGCGGGGCTACACCTTC.

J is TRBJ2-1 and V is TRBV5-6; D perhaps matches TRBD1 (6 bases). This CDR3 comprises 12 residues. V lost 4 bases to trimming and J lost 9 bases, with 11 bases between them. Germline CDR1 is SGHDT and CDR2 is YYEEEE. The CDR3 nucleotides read TGTGCCAGCAGCCAGAGGGGGAGTGAGCAGTTCTTC. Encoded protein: CASSQRGSEQFF.

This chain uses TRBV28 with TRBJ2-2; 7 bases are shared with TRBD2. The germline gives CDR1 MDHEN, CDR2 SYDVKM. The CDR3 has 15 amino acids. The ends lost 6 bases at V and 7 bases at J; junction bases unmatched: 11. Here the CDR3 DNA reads TGTGCCAGCAGAATGTCGGGGGGTAAGGGCGGGGAGCTGTTTTTT. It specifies CASRMSGGKGGELFF.

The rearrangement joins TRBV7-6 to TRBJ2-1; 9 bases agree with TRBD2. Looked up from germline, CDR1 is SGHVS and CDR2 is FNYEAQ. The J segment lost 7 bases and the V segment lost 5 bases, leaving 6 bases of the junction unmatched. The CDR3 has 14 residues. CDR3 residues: CASSPRSGGNEQFF. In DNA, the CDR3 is TGTGCCAGCAGCCCCCGGAGCGGGGGGAATGAGCAGTTCTTC.

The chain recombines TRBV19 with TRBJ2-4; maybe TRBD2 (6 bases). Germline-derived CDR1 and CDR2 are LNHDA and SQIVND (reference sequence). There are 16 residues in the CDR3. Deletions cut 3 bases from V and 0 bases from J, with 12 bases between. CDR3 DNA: TGTGCCAGTAGTATGAGGGGCGGGATAGCCAAAAACATTCAGTACTTC. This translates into CASSMRGGIAKNIQYF.

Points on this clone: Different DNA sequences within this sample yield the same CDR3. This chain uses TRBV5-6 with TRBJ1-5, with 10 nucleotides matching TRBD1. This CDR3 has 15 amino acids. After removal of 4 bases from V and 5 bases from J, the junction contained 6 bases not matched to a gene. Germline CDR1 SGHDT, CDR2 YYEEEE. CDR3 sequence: CASSPWGQGHQPQHF. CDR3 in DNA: TGTGCCAGCAGCCCTTGGGGACAGGGGCATCAGCCCCAGCATTTT.

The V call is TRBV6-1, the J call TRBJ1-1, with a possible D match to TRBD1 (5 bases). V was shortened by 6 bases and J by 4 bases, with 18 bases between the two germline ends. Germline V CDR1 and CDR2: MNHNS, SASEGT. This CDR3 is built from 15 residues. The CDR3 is CASSKAPGITTEAFF. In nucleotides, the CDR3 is TGTGCCAGCAGCAAAGCCCCAGGGATAACCACTGAAGCTTTCTTT.

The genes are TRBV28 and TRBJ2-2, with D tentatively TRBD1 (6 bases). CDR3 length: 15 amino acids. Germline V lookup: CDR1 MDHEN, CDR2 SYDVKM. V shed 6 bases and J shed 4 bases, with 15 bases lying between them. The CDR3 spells CASSEPGVGTGELFF. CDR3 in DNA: TGTGCCAGCAGCGAACCAGGGGTGGGCACCGGGGAGCTGTTTTTT.

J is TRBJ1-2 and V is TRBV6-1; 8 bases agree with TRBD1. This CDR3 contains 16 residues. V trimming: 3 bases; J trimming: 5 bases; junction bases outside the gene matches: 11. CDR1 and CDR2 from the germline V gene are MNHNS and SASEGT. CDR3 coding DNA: TGTGCCAGCAGTGACCTAAACAGGGGGTTCGTATATGGCTACACCTTC. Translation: CASSDLNRGFVYGYTF.